The 10 T cell receptor beta chains listed next were all sequenced from one sample in a study of T-cell reconstitution after alpha-beta-depleted transplantation in children. Preparing the TCRbeta library involved the use of unique molecular identifiers. TCRdb ran MiXCR on the PCR reads and lists one entry per CDR3 protein. The sample comprises some 72,000 distinct CDR3 sequences, 6% to 8.5% of which are singletons, and over 2.5% rests with the top ten. The sample in question was PBMCs from the stem cell graft donor, obtained from the stem cell graft. The receptors come from a human donor who donated a stem cell graft to a child with acute lymphoblastic leukemia.

This clonotype was observed many times. V gene TRBV7-9 combines with J gene TRBJ2-7; tentative D call: TRBD2 (7 bases). Germline V CDR1 and CDR2: SEHNR, FQNEAQ (reference sequence). This CDR3 comprises 16 residues. Trimming shortened V by 3 bases and J by 1 base, and 16 bases separated the two germline ends. Here the CDR3 DNA reads TGTGCCAGCAGCTTGTTAGCGGGCCAGGGGTCCTACGAGCAGTACTTC. It yields the protein CASSLLAGQGSYEQYF. The variable domain in full, with the rest retrieved from reference TRBV7-9 and TRBJ2-7, is DTGVSQNPRHKITKRGQNVTFRCDPISEHNRLYWYRQTLGQGPEFLTYFQNEAQLEKSRLLSDRFSAERPKGSFSTLEIQRTEQGDSAMYLCASSLLAGQGSYEQYFGPGTRLTVT.

This clonotype was observed many times. The genes are TRBV4-2 and TRBJ2-7, with D unclear. Trimming removed 3 bases from V and 2 bases from J, with 11 bases in between. Germline V gives CDR1 LGHNA, CDR2 YNFKEQ. The CDR3 has 14 residues. The CDR3 spells CASSQVGSTYEQYF. The CDR3 DNA sequence: TGTGCCAGCAGCCAGGTAGGCAGTACCTACGAGCAGTACTTC.

This clonotype was counted many times. The rearrangement links TRBV11-2 to TRBJ2-1; D gene uncertain. The CDR3 spans 14 residues. Germline CDR1 reads SGHAT; CDR2 reads FQNNGV. The V gene lost 1 base and the J gene lost 4 bases, with 8 bases spanning the gap. CDR3 protein: CASSLAVTYNEQFF. CDR3 nucleotide sequence: TGTGCCAGCAGCTTAGCAGTGACTTACAATGAGCAGTTCTTC. Variable domain in full (rest from reference TRBV11-2 and TRBJ2-1): EAGVAQSPRYKIIEKRQSVAFWCNPISGHATLYWYQQILGQGPKLLIQFQNNGVVDDSQLPKDRFSAERLKGVDSTLKIQPAKLEDSAVYLCASSLAVTYNEQFFGPGTRLTVL.

The table lists this clonotype with many counts. This chain uses TRBV20-1 with TRBJ2-7, with 12 bases fitting TRBD2. Trimming at V came to 3 bases and at J to 5 bases, leaving 2 bases not matched to a gene. Per the germline V gene, CDR1 is DFQATT and CDR2 is SNEGSKA (reference sequence). The CDR3 covers 13 residues. Here the CDR3 reads CSASTSGRNEQYF. Written as DNA, the CDR3 is TGCAGTGCTAGTACTAGCGGGAGGAACGAGCAGTACTTC.

The rearrangement joins TRBV11-3 to TRBJ2-1; D gene uncertain. The CDR3 covers 15 residues. Germline V lookup: CDR1 SGHNT, CDR2 YENEEA. V lost 1 base and J lost 4, with 11 bases in between. This chain's CDR3 is CASSLGSPLYNEQFF. Here the CDR3 DNA reads TGTGCCAGCAGCTTAGGATCCCCGCTGTACAATGAGCAGTTCTTC.

This clonotype was seen ten or more times. The chain links TRBV15 to TRBJ2-5; D remains unclear. CDR1 LNHNV and CDR2 YYDKDF come from the germline V gene (reference sequence). The ends were cut back, 2 bases at V and 1 base at J, with 8 bases in the middle. This CDR3 is built from 14 residues. The CDR3 protein is CATSRSRFQETQYF. CDR3 bases: TGTGCCACCAGCAGATCGAGATTCCAAGAGACCCAGTACTTC.

In its sample, this clonotype was seen many times. The rearrangement links TRBV4-1 to TRBJ2-3; TRBD1 matches 7 bases. Germline V gene data show CDR1 as MGHRA and CDR2 as YSYEKL. The trim removed 1 base at V and 1 base at J, leaving 2 bases unmatched. CDR3 size: 15 residues. CDR3 region: CASSQAGQGTDTQYF. The DNA for the CDR3 is TGCGCCAGCAGCCAAGCCGGACAGGGCACAGATACGCAGTATTTT.

This clonotype was observed many times. The V and J genes are TRBV5-1 and TRBJ2-3, with D possibly TRBD1 on 5 matching bases. This CDR3 has 14 amino acids. The germline V gene has CDR1 SGHRS and CDR2 YFSETQ. V was clipped by 4 bases and J by 4 bases, with 13 bases between them. The CDR3 sequence: CASSGVGVADTQYF. The CDR3 DNA follows: TGCGCCAGCAGCGGAGTAGGGGTGGCAGATACGCAGTATTTT.

This clonotype came up many times. This chain links TRBV4-3 with TRBJ1-2; D gene ambiguous. CDR3 length: 16 residues. Germline V CDR1 and CDR2: LGHNA, YSLEER. V was trimmed by 0 bases and J by 7 bases, leaving 18 bases between them. The CDR3 nucleotides read TGCGCCAGCAGCCAAGATCCCGGGCCCTCCTGGGGTGGCTACACCTTC. Translation: CASSQDPGPSWGGYTF.

This clonotype was seen ten or more times. The chain uses TRBV11-2 and TRBJ2-5, with a possible D match to TRBD2 (6 bases). CDR1 and CDR2 (germline): SGHAT, FQNNGV. The CDR3 runs to 14 residues. The germline V and J ends were trimmed by 5 bases and 1 base, with 11 bases remaining between them. CDR3 nucleotides: TGTGCCAGCAGCCAAGGAGGGTCCCAAGAGACCCAGTACTTC. This encodes CASSQGGSQETQYF.